The rows below give T cell receptor beta chains drawn from one sample of a study of T-cell reconstitution after alpha-beta-depleted transplantation in children. TCRdb analysed the PCR reads with MiXCR anew, one entry per CDR3 protein. The sample carries 490,000 or so distinct CDR3 sequences, around 12% recorded once. The material was PBMCs from the stem cell graft donor, obtained from the stem cell graft. The receptors were sampled from a human donor who donated a stem cell graft to a child with combined immunodeficiency. Each CDR3 is given with its conserved first and last residue. The D gene is left open where the match is weak. Expanded clones get a size class; other rows say once, few or many, or leave the size out.

V	J	size	D	CDR3	DNA
TRBV21-1	TRBJ1-6	-	-	CASSKTADRGRHSTDSPLHF	TGTGCCAGCAGCAAAACAGCGGACAGGGGGCGTCATTCAACGGATTCACCCCTCCACTTT
TRBV12-3/TRBV12-4	TRBJ2-1	-	-	CASGPGPQQFF	TGTGCAAGCGGTCCCGGGCCGCAGCAGTTCTTC
TRBV20-1	TRBJ2-1	-	TRBD2	CSATRGGRVNNEQFF	TGCAGTGCAACCCGAGGCGGGAGGGTCAACAATGAGCAGTTCTTC
TRBV20-1	TRBJ1-5	-	-	CSATRQDSNQPQHF	TGCAGTGCAACCCGACAGGATAGCAATCAGCCCCAGCATTTT
TRBV12-3/TRBV12-4	TRBJ2-1	-	TRBD2	CASMSGGEQFF	TGTGCCAGCATGTCGGGAGGGGAGCAGTTCTTC
TRBV7-2	TRBJ2-7	many	-	CASSPRDRNKGAEQYF	TGTGCCAGCAGCCCCAGGGATCGGAACAAAGGGGCCGAGCAGTACTTC
TRBV16	TRBJ1-6	many	-	CASSQPPGTGEYNSPLHF	TGTGCCAGCAGCCAACCCCCAGGGACGGGGGAGTACAATTCACCCCTCCACTTT
TRBV7-2	TRBJ2-7	-	-	CASSFRDNLPYEQYF	TGTGCCAGCAGCTTCCGGGACAACCTGCCCTACGAGCAGTACTTC
TRBV12-3/TRBV12-4	TRBJ2-3	many	TRBD2	CASRTSGGFREDTQYF	TGTGCCAGCAGGACTAGCGGGGGGTTTAGGGAGGATACGCAGTATTTT
TRBV4-3	TRBJ1-2	few	TRBD1	CASSQPSRDSYGNYGYTF	TGCGCCAGCAGCCAGCCTTCCCGGGACAGCTATGGGAACTATGGCTACACCTTC
TRBV4-3	TRBJ2-4	few	-	CASSQRIGGASDIQYF	TGCGCCAGCAGCCAAAGAATTGGGGGGGCGTCTGACATTCAGTACTTC
TRBV12-3/TRBV12-4	TRBJ2-2	-	-	CASSLGKELFF	TGTGCCAGCAGTTTAGGAAAGGAGCTGTTTTTT
TRBV6-1	TRBJ1-3	many	TRBD1	CASSQDRAFGNTIYF	TGTGCCAGCAGTCAGGACAGGGCGTTTGGAAACACCATATATTTT
TRBV6-5	TRBJ2-7	-	-	CASSYRRGDGVKYEQYF	TGTGCCAGCAGTTACAGGAGGGGGGACGGGGTGAAATACGAGCAGTACTTC
TRBV12-3/TRBV12-4	TRBJ2-4	once	TRBD2	CASSFLAGGLRAKNIQYF	TGTGCCAGCAGTTTTCTGGCGGGGGGGCTACGAGCCAAAAACATTCAGTACTTC
TRBV12-3/TRBV12-4	TRBJ2-1	few	TRBD2	CASSQEGISGKSSYNEQFF	TGTGCCAGCAGTCAAGAGGGGATTAGCGGGAAGAGCTCCTACAATGAGCAGTTCTTC
TRBV12-3/TRBV12-4	TRBJ1-3	few	-	CASSFRTDSGNTIYF	TGTGCCAGCAGTTTTAGGACAGACTCTGGAAACACCATATATTTT
TRBV14	TRBJ2-1	-	TRBD2	CASSQAGLANYNEQFF	TGTGCCAGCAGCCAAGCGGGACTAGCGAACTACAATGAGCAGTTCTTC
TRBV12-3/TRBV12-4	TRBJ1-2	many	-	CASSFTGPDGYTF	TGTGCCAGCAGTTTTACGGGGCCCGATGGCTACACCTTC
TRBV11-1	TRBJ2-7	many	-	CASSLAGHEQYF	TGTGCCAGCAGCTTAGCTGGCCACGAGCAGTACTTC
TRBV7-9	TRBJ2-7	few	-	CASSLGQIPTNEQYF	TGTGCCAGCAGCTTAGGACAAATCCCTACCAACGAGCAGTACTTC
TRBV6-5	TRBJ2-7	many	-	CASSYSRGYEQYF	TGTGCCAGCAGTTACTCCCGCGGTTACGAGCAGTACTTC
TRBV12-3/TRBV12-4	TRBJ2-7	-	-	CASSLRGEGQRSYEQYF	TGTGCCAGCAGTTTACGGGGGGAAGGACAGAGGTCCTACGAGCAGTACTTC
TRBV12-3/TRBV12-4	TRBJ2-7	-	-	CATRGGRSNEQYF	TGTGCCACACGAGGAGGGAGGTCCAACGAGCAGTACTTC
TRBV5-1	TRBJ2-3	-	-	CASSFSKFGITVSDTQYF	TGCGCCAGCAGCTTCTCCAAGTTCGGGATAACGGTGTCAGATACGCAGTATTTT
TRBV4-2	TRBJ1-4	few	-	CASSQDLNEKLFF	TGTGCCAGCAGCCAAGATTTAAATGAAAAACTGTTTTTT
TRBV2	TRBJ2-5	-	-	CASNDLVGETQYF	TGTGCCAGCAATGACTTGGTCGGGGAGACCCAGTACTTC
TRBV12-3/TRBV12-4	TRBJ2-1	many	TRBD2	CASSLIASGGADQFF	TGTGCCAGCAGTTTAATTGCTAGCGGGGGGGCCGATCAGTTCTTC
TRBV12-3/TRBV12-4	TRBJ2-7	-	-	CASSPTSLLGEQYF	TGTGCCAGCAGCCCAACTAGCCTCCTGGGCGAGCAGTACTTC
TRBV27	TRBJ2-7	many	TRBD2	CASRTRTSGGYEQYF	TGTGCCAGCAGAACCCGGACTAGCGGGGGATACGAGCAGTACTTC
TRBV12-3/TRBV12-4	TRBJ1-4	many	-	CASRSRELRGEKLFF	TGTGCCAGCAGGAGCCGGGAGCTTAGAGGTGAAAAACTGTTTTTT
TRBV20-1	TRBJ2-1	-	TRBD2	CSARGPLSGRARGEQFF	TGCAGTGCTAGAGGACCGCTCAGCGGGAGGGCCAGGGGTGAGCAGTTCTTC
TRBV20-1	TRBJ2-5	many	TRBD2	CSARSGQETQYF	TGCAGTGCTCGTAGCGGGCAAGAGACCCAGTACTTC
TRBV20-1	TRBJ2-1	many	-	CSAEVASNYNEQFF	TGCAGTGCCGAAGTGGCCTCGAACTACAATGAGCAGTTCTTC
TRBV27	TRBJ2-1	-	TRBD1	CASIRTRDSSYNEQFF	TGTGCCAGTATCCGAACACGGGACAGCTCCTACAATGAGCAGTTCTTC
TRBV5-5	TRBJ2-2	few	-	CASSLALGNTGELFF	TGTGCCAGCAGCTTGGCTCTGGGGAACACCGGGGAGCTGTTTTTT
TRBV5-1	TRBJ1-1	many	-	CASSPIQVRNTEAFF	TGCGCCAGCAGCCCAATACAGGTTAGGAACACTGAAGCTTTCTTT
TRBV27	TRBJ2-1	many	-	CASGQNAWGEQFF	TGTGCCAGCGGACAAAATGCCTGGGGGGAGCAGTTCTTC
TRBV28	TRBJ1-1	-	-	CASSSGGFMNTEAFF	TGTGCCAGCAGTTCCGGGGGCTTCATGAACACTGAAGCTTTCTTT
TRBV7-9	TRBJ2-3	few	TRBD2	CASNSGGANTQYF	TGTGCCAGCAACAGCGGGGGGGCAAATACGCAGTATTTT
TRBV12-3/TRBV12-4	TRBJ1-1	-	TRBD1	CASSHGQGVNTEAFF	TGTGCCAGCAGCCACGGACAGGGGGTGAACACTGAAGCTTTCTTT
TRBV12-3/TRBV12-4	TRBJ2-1	few	-	CASSLGRYYNEQFF	TGTGCCAGCAGTTTAGGCAGGTATTACAATGAGCAGTTCTTC
TRBV7-8	TRBJ2-7	few	TRBD2	CASSSGTSGPSEQYF	TGTGCCAGCAGCTCCGGGACTAGCGGACCCTCTGAGCAGTACTTC
TRBV11-2	TRBJ2-3	few	TRBD1	CASSLGAGTGIWSDTQYF	TGTGCCAGCAGCTTAGGAGCCGGGACAGGGATTTGGTCAGATACGCAGTATTTT
TRBV21-1	TRBJ2-5	many	-	CATPPGTGKETQYF	TGTGCCACCCCACCCGGGACAGGCAAAGAGACCCAGTACTTC
TRBV3-1	TRBJ2-1	few	-	CASSQGRVRGYNEQFF	TGTGCCAGCAGCCAAGGACGGGTCAGGGGCTACAATGAGCAGTTCTTC
TRBV7-9	TRBJ2-1	-	-	CASSHRGGGAGSEQFF	TGTGCCAGCAGCCATAGAGGAGGGGGGGCTGGTAGTGAGCAGTTCTTC
TRBV5-1	TRBJ1-2	-	-	CASKTDTGYGYTF	TGCGCCAGCAAGACGGACACGGGCTATGGCTACACCTTC
TRBV21-1	TRBJ2-1	-	-	CASSKEANEQFF	TGTGCCAGCTCCAAGGAGGCCAATGAGCAGTTCTTC
TRBV20-1	TRBJ1-3	-	-	CSAPDGAGNTIYF	TGCAGTGCTCCGGACGGCGCTGGAAACACCATATATTTT
TRBV7-2	TRBJ2-7	many	TRBD2	CASSFGTGGGYEQYF	TGTGCCAGCAGCTTTGGAACGGGAGGCGGGTACGAGCAGTACTTC
TRBV4-3	TRBJ2-3	few	-	CASSQRTADTQYF	TGCGCCAGCAGCCAACGGACGGCAGATACGCAGTATTTT
TRBV4-3	TRBJ2-7	few	-	CASSQGFQDRPYEQYF	TGCGCCAGCAGCCAAGGGTTCCAGGACAGACCCTACGAGCAGTACTTC
TRBV7-9	TRBJ2-1	-	TRBD1	CASSSRDRVSNEQFF	TGTGCCAGCAGCTCTCGGGACAGGGTTAGCAATGAGCAGTTCTTC
TRBV6-1	TRBJ1-1	many	-	CASSRPGRWENTEAFF	TGTGCCAGCAGCCGACCGGGGCGGTGGGAGAACACTGAAGCTTTCTTT
TRBV20-1	TRBJ2-2	many	-	CSAPLVLSGELFF	TGCAGTGCCCCCCTAGTTTTGAGCGGGGAGCTGTTTTTT
TRBV6-2/TRBV6-3	TRBJ2-7	-	TRBD2	CASGKGLAGDEQYF	TGTGCCAGCGGTAAGGGACTAGCGGGAGACGAGCAGTACTTC